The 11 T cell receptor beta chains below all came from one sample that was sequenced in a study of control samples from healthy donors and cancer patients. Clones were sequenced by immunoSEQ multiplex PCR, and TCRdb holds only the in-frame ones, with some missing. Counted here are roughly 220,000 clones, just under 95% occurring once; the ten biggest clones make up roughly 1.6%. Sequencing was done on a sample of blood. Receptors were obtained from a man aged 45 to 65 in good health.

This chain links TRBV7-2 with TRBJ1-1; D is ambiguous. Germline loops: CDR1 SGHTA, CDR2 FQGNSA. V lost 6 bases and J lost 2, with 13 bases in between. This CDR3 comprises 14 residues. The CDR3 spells CASSTVPFNTEAFF. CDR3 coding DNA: TGTGCCAGCAGTACAGTCCCTTTTAACACTGAAGCTTTCTTT.

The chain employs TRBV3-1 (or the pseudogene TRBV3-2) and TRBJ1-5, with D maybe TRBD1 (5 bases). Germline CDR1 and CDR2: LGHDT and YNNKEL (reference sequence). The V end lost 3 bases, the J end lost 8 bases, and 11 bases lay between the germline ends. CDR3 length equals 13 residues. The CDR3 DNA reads TGTGCCAGCAGCCACGGGGGGATCAAGCCCCAGCATTTT. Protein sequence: CASSHGGIKPQHF.

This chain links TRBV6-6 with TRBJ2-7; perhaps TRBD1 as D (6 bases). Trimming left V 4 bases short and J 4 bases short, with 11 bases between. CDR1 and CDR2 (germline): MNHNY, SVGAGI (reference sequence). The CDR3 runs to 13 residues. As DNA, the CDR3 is TGTGCCAGCAGTTTCACCGGGACATACGAGCAGTACTTC. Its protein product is CASSFTGTYEQYF.

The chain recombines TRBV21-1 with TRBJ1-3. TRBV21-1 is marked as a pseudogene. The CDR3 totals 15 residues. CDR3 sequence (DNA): TGTGCCAGCAGTGGACCGGGACCGCCCTGCGACACCATATATTTT. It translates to CASSGPGPPCDTIYF.

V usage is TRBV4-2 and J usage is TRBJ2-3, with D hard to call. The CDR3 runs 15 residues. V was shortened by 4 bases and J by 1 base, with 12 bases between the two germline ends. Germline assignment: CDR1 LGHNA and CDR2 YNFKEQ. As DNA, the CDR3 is TGTGCCAGCAGCCCGAGAGACGACCGCACAGATACGCAGTATTTT. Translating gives CASSPRDDRTDTQYF.

The CDR3 DNA is TGTGCCAGCAGTTCTAGACAGGGTGGCTACACCTTC. This encodes CASSSRQGGYTF. The gene calls are TRBV2 and TRBJ1-2; TRBD1 matches 7 bases. Trimming took 5 bases from V and 7 from J; bases not matched to a gene: 4. The germline V gene has CDR1 SNHLY and CDR2 FYNNEI. The CDR3 has 12 residues. The complete variable domain, with remaining parts taken from reference TRBV2 and TRBJ1-2, reads EPEVTQTPSHQVTQMGQEVILRCVPISNHLYFYWYRQILGQKVEFLVSFYNNEISEKSEIFDDQFSVERPDGSNFTLKIRSTKLEDSAMYFCASSSRQGGYTFGSGTRLTVV.

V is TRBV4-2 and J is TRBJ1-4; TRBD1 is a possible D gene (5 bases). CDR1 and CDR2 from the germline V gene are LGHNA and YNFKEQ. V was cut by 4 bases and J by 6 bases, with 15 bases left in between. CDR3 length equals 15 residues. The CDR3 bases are TGTGCCAGCAGCCCCTTATGGGGCTGGGATGAAAAACTGTTTTTT. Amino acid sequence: CASSPLWGWDEKLFF.

CDR3 in amino acids: CASSQLGGTYEQYF. For the CDR3, the DNA is TGCGCCAGCAGCCAACTCGGGGGCACCTACGAGCAGTACTTC. This chain joins TRBV4-3 and TRBJ2-7; possibly TRBD1 or TRBD2 for D (6 bases each). The CDR3 spans 14 residues. Germline CDR1 LGHNA, CDR2 YSLEER. V dropped 2 bases and J dropped 2 bases, with 10 bases sitting between them.

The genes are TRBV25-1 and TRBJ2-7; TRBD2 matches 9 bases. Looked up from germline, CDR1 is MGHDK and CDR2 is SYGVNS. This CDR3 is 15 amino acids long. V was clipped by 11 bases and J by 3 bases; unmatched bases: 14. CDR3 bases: TGTGCCTCCAAGGTGCTAGCGGGGCGCATCTACGAGCAGTACGTC. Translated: CASKVLAGRIYEQYV.

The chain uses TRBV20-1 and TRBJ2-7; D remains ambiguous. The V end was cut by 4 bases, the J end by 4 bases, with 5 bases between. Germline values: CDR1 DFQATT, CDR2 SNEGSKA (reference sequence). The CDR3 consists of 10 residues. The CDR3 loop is CSATRYEQYF. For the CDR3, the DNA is TGCAGTGCTACCCGGTACGAGCAGTACTTC.

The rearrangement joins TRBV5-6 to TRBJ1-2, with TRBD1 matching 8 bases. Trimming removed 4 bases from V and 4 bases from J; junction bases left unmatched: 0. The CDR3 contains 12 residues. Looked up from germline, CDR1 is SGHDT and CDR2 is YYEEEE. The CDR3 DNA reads TGTGCCAGCAGCCAGGGGGCCTATGGCTACACCTTC. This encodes CASSQGAYGYTF.